One sample yielded the 23 T cell receptor beta chains listed below, sequenced in a study of CD8 T cells in ankylosing spondylitis. Antigens for these TCRs are unknown. Using its own MiXCR run on the 5' RACE reads, TCRdb lists one record per CDR3 protein. This table has about 540,000 distinct CDR3 sequences, 10% to 15% appearing once. Notes on the study in general: The study identified a TCR beta motif of roughly eight highly homologous variants that appeared characteristic of ankylosing spondylitis blood.

The sequencing input was blood, either unsorted or a sorted T cell fraction (not recorded which). The receptors derive from a male donor with ankylosing spondylitis.

The rearrangement uses TRBV5-5 and TRBJ2-5; 8 nucleotides match TRBD1. Germline CDR1 SGHKS, CDR2 YYEKEE (reference sequence). The CDR3 spans 15 residues. V lost 0 bases, J lost 5 bases, and 6 bases stayed unmatched. The CDR3 DNA reads as TGTGCCAGCAGCTTGGACAGGGGGGCTTCCGAGACCCAGTACTTC. Its protein is CASSLDRGASETQYF.

This clonotype was seen a handful of times. The chain joins TRBV28 to TRBJ2-3; 14 bases map to TRBD2. The CDR3 is made up of 18 amino acids. Germline CDR1 MDHEN, CDR2 SYDVKM. V lost 2 bases and J lost 6; bases outside the gene matches: 10. The CDR3 nucleotides read TGTGCCAGCAGTTTACTCTCCGGGACTAGCGGGAGAGCTGATACGCAGTATTTT. It translates to CASSLLSGTSGRADTQYF.

This clonotype has just a few counts. The chain combines TRBV5-5 with TRBJ1-2; D gene uncertain. This CDR3 has 13 amino acids. Per germline, CDR1 SGHKS and CDR2 YYEKEE (reference sequence). The V and J ends lost 5 bases and 7 bases respectively, with 15 bases between them. For the CDR3, the DNA is TGTGCCAGCAGGTCCAGCGTGGGGAGTGGCTACACCTTC. Protein sequence: CASRSSVGSGYTF.

This clonotype was seen a few times. The rearrangement links TRBV12-3 or TRBV12-4 to TRBJ2-7; 9 positions match TRBD1. This CDR3 contains 15 residues. V shed 3 bases and J 3 bases; nucleotides not matched to a gene: 6. CDR3 protein: CASSFGTGFNYEQYF. The CDR3 DNA reads as TGTGCCAGCAGTTTTGGGACAGGGTTTAACTACGAGCAGTACTTC.

A remark on this clonotype: This may be a read error, as it is one base from a much larger clone. V and J are TRBV12-3 or TRBV12-4 and TRBJ2-6, with 7 nucleotides matching TRBD1. This CDR3 is 15 amino acids long. The CDR3, as DNA: TGTGCCAGCAGTTTAAAGGGGGCAGGGGCCAGCGTCCTGACTTTC. Its protein is CASSLKGAGASVLTF.

This clonotype occurred a few times. A read error may account for a junction end that differs from germline. The rearrangement joins TRBV20-1 to TRBJ2-2, with 11 bases fitting TRBD2. Germline V gives CDR1 DFQATT, CDR2 SNEGSKA (reference sequence). The CDR3 totals 19 residues. The CDR3 region is CRARDLKTSGTTNTGELFF. CDR3 nucleotides: TGCAGAGCTAGAGATCTGAAGACTAGCGGGACTACGAACACCGGGGAGCTGTTTTTT.

This clonotype was seen a few times. The gene calls are TRBV29-1 and TRBJ1-1; D is undetermined. CDR3 length: 15 amino acids. Germline CDR1 SQVTM, CDR2 ANQGSEA. The ends were cut back, 0 bases at V and 1 base at J, with 12 bases in the middle. The CDR3 bases are TGCAGCGTTGAAGATTGTCCAGAGCCGAACACTGAAGCTTTCTTT. As protein: CSVEDCPEPNTEAFF.

In its sample, this clonotype was seen a few times. The chain is built from TRBV15 and TRBJ1-5; TRBD1 matches at 7 bases. Germline-derived CDR1 and CDR2 are LNHNV and YYDKDF (reference sequence). The V and J ends lost 5 bases and 6 bases, in that order; junction bases with no gene match: 4. The CDR3 spans 13 residues. The CDR3 DNA follows: TGTGCCACCAGCGTAGGGGGCGGTCAGCCCCAGCATTTT. Its translation is CATSVGGGQPQHF.

The chain combines TRBV24-1 with TRBJ2-1; D is perhaps TRBD1 or TRBD2 (7 bases each). Germline CDR1 is KGHDR and CDR2 is SFDVKD. Trimming cost V 6 bases and J 2 bases, with 13 bases left between them. This CDR3 spans 15 amino acids. CDR3 nucleotide sequence: TGTGCCACCAGTTCCTCAGGGGGGGCCTACAATGAGCAGTTCTTC. Translation: CATSSSGGAYNEQFF.

J is TRBJ2-1 and V is TRBV15, with 8 bases that match TRBD1. Germline CDR1 LNHNV, CDR2 YYDKDF (reference sequence). The V gene end was trimmed by 0 bases and the J gene end by 9 bases; junction bases not matched to a gene: 7. The CDR3 runs to 15 residues. The DNA of the CDR3 is TGTGCCACCAGCAGAGATCCAGGACAGGGAAGTGAGCAGTTCTTC. Residues: CATSRDPGQGSEQFF.

This clonotype has ten or more counts. The CDR3 region is CASSTQNYGYTF. The DNA for the CDR3 is TGTGCCAGCAGCACCCAGAACTATGGCTACACCTTC. This sequence joins TRBV5-6 and TRBJ1-2; no clear D. Germline V gives CDR1 SGHDT, CDR2 YYEEEE. The CDR3 is 12 amino acids. V gave up 4 bases and J gave up 2 bases, with 6 bases separating them.

V usage is TRBV7-6 and J usage is TRBJ1-5; D gene ambiguous. V was pared by 0 bases and J by 4 bases, with 7 bases between. This CDR3 has 14 residues. From germline, CDR1 is SGHVS and CDR2 FNYEAQ. Here the CDR3 reads CASSLAGVNQPQHF. CDR3 in DNA: TGTGCCAGCAGCTTAGCTGGAGTGAATCAGCCCCAGCATTTT.

This clonotype was seen repeatedly, ten times or more. The CDR3 is CATSDEASGDEQFF. The CDR3 coding sequence is TGTGCCACCAGTGATGAAGCTAGCGGGGATGAGCAGTTCTTC. The chain couples TRBV24-1 to TRBJ2-1; 9 bases map to TRBD2. The ends lost 3 bases at V and 8 bases at J; junction bases unmatched: 4. Germline values: CDR1 KGHDR, CDR2 SFDVKD. The CDR3 covers 14 residues.

This clonotype is a singleton in its sample. The V and J genes are TRBV7-6 and TRBJ2-5; TRBD2 is a possible D gene (5 bases). V was shortened by 6 bases and J by 4 bases, with 24 bases between the two germline ends. There are 17 residues in the CDR3. In germline, CDR1 is SGHVS, CDR2 FNYEAQ. DNA for the CDR3: TGTGCCAGCAGACTGAATGGTAGGGCGGTCCGGGGAGAGACCCAGTACTTC. Protein: CASRLNGRAVRGETQYF.

This clonotype was seen a few times. The CDR3: CASSDSAGEYNEQFF. The DNA of the CDR3 is TGTGCCAGCAGTGACTCGGCGGGGGAGTACAATGAGCAGTTCTTC. The V gene is TRBV6-4, the J gene TRBJ2-1, with TRBD2 matching 7 bases. CDR1 and CDR2 (germline): MRHNA, SNTAGT. Trimming removed 0 bases from V and 4 bases from J; junction bases left unmatched: 3. The CDR3 has 15 residues.

The J gene is TRBJ2-4, the V gene TRBV7-9; the D call may be TRBD1 or TRBD2 (6 bases each). Trimming took off 5 bases at V and 6 bases at J, with 14 bases between the two ends. CDR1 is SEHNR, CDR2 FQNEAQ, per germline (reference sequence). The CDR3 spans 14 residues. CDR3: CASSPGGEGNIQYF. The CDR3 DNA sequence: TGTGCCAGCAGCCCCGGGGGCGAGGGAAACATTCAGTACTTC.

V and J are TRBV11-2 and TRBJ2-2; 9 bases are shared with TRBD2. The germline V gene has CDR1 SGHAT and CDR2 FQNNGV. This CDR3 comprises 17 residues. V lost 0 bases to trimming and J lost 3 bases; unmatched junction nucleotides: 5. The CDR3 nucleotides are TGTGCCAGCAGCTTAGAGGCAGGGACTAGCTACACCGGGGAGCTGTTTTTT. As protein: CASSLEAGTSYTGELFF.

J is TRBJ1-6 and V is TRBV7-9; D gene uncertain. The germline CDR1 and CDR2 sequences are SEHNR and FQNEAQ (reference sequence). Between the trimmed V and J ends, which lost 5 bases and 0 bases, there was a span of 11 bases. The CDR3 has 16 amino acids. CDR3: CASSTRESSYNSPLHF. CDR3 coding DNA: TGTGCCAGCAGCACCAGAGAGAGCTCCTATAATTCACCCCTCCACTTT.

As DNA, the CDR3 is TGCGCCAGCAGTGAGTCTCGGGGACAGGGTGATTCGTACAATGAGCAGTTCTTC. It encodes CASSESRGQGDSYNEQFF. This rearrangement joins TRBV10-1 to TRBJ2-1, with 9 bases aligning to TRBD1. The V gene end was trimmed by 0 bases and the J gene end by 4 bases; junction bases not matched to a gene: 10. The CDR3 is made up of 18 amino acids. Germline-derived CDR1 and CDR2 are WNHNN and SYGVQD (reference sequence).

This clonotype has only a few counts. The J gene is TRBJ1-1, the V gene TRBV6-2 or TRBV6-3; D unclear. Looked up from germline, CDR1 is MNHEY and CDR2 is SVGEGT. The V end was cut by 1 base, the J end by 4 bases, with 10 bases between. The CDR3 consists of 14 residues. CDR3 sequence (DNA): TGTGCCAGCAGTTACTGGAAATCGACCACTGAAGCTTTCTTT. Amino acids: CASSYWKSTTEAFF.

The V gene is TRBV6-1, the J gene TRBJ2-5; 12 bases are shared with TRBD1. The CDR3 loop spans 15 amino acids. J was trimmed by 6 bases and V by 5 bases; bases with no gene match: 7. Germline values: CDR1 MNHNS, CDR2 SASEGT. The CDR3 DNA is TGTGCCAGCAGTCGGCCGGGACAGGGGGCGCAGACCCAGTACTTC. Its protein is CASSRPGQGAQTQYF.

There are many counts of this clonotype. The rearrangement links TRBV29-1 to TRBJ2-1; 7 nucleotides align to TRBD1. V was pared by 7 bases and J by 5 bases, with 20 bases of the junction left unmatched. Germline CDR1 and CDR2: SQVTM and ANQGSEA. The length of the CDR3 is 17 residues. This chain's CDR3 is CSADQTGTENWDNEQFF. DNA for the CDR3: TGCAGCGCAGACCAAACCGGGACAGAGAATTGGGACAATGAGCAGTTCTTC.

The chain links TRBV13 to TRBJ1-2; TRBD1 matches at 8 bases. V dropped 3 bases and J dropped 6; count of bases not matched to a gene: 9. CDR3 size: 15 residues. Germline loops: CDR1 PRHDT, CDR2 FYEKMQ (reference sequence). In DNA form, the CDR3 reads TGTGCCAGCAGCTTGGGAATTTACAGGGGGGATGGCTACACCTTC. It codes for CASSLGIYRGDGYTF.